This T cell receptor beta chain was recovered during a study of spatial heterogeneity in lung cancer. Overall study context: Raw reads contained each unique TCR and UMI combination more than ten times on average.

This clonotype occurred a few times. The V gene's germline CDR1 is SQVTM and CDR2 ANQGSEA. Deletions cut 7 bases from V and 10 bases from J, with 24 bases between. The CDR3 covers 14 residues. Time point meaning: sample taken at primary tumor resection. In each case, whole RNA from tumor, nontumor lung or frozen PBMC was sequenced unsorted. The approximately 70 donors had untreated early-stage non-small cell lung cancer. TCRdb reanalysed the 5' RACE reads using MiXCR and keeps one entry per CDR3 protein. Among more than 65,000 distinct CDR3 sequences listed, over 9.5% were seen once. J is TRBJ2-3 and V is TRBV29-1; D is undetermined. The sequencing used PBMCs, collected at surgery. The clonotype originates from a male donor with early-stage non-small cell lung cancer. The CDR3 DNA follows: TGCAGCGCACTTGGCACCGGATCGGTGTTTTCGCAGTATTTT. It is translated as CSALGTGSVFSQYF.